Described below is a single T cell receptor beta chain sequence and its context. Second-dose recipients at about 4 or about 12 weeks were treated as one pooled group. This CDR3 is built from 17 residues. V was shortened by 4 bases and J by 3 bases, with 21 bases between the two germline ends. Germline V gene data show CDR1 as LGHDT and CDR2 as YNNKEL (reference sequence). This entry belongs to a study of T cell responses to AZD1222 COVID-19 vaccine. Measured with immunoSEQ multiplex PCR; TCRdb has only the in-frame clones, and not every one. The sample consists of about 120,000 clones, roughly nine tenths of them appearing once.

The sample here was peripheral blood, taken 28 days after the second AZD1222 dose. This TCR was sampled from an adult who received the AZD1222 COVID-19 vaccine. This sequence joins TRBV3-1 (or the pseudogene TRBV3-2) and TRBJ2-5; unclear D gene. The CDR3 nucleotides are TGTGCCAGCAGCCTCCCCCGCGTTGTAGGCCCGGAAGAGACCCAGTACTTC. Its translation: CASSLPRVVGPEETQYF.